The 23 T cell receptor beta chains below all came from one sample that was sequenced in a study of technical replicates of blood from four donors. Sequenced by immunoSEQ multiplex PCR; TCRdb stores in-frame clones only, minus some. This sample has tens of thousands of clones, with 94% found just once. Sequencing used T cells isolated from PBMCs. The receptors shown here come from a human donor in good health.

As DNA, the CDR3 is TGTGCCAGCAGCCAAGGGGGTCTCCTTAGGGGGGGCCTGCAAGAGACCCAGTACTTC. Protein: CASSQGGLLRGGLQETQYF. V gene TRBV14 combines with J gene TRBJ2-5; D is possibly TRBD2 (7 bases). The germline V gene has CDR1 SGHDN and CDR2 FVKESK. The V end lost 1 base, the J end lost 2 bases, and 23 bases lay between the germline ends. The CDR3 runs to 19 residues. Using reference TRBV14 and TRBJ2-5 for the parts outside the CDR3, the full variable domain is EAGVTQFPSHSVIEKGQTVTLRCDPISGHDNLYWYRRVMGKEIKFLLHFVKESKQDESGMPNNRFLAERTGGTYSTLKVQPAELEDSGVYFCASSQGGLLRGGLQETQYFGPGTRLLVL.

The rearrangement uses TRBV7-2 and TRBJ1-4; 9 bases match TRBD1. V lost 2 bases and J lost 6; bases outside the gene matches: 4. CDR3 length: 15 residues. The germline CDR1 and CDR2 sequences are SGHTA and FQGNSA. The DNA of the CDR3 is TGTGCCAGCAGCTTATCGGGACAGGGTTATGAAAAACTGTTTTTT. This codes for CASSLSGQGYEKLFF.

The genes are TRBV28 and TRBJ1-5, with TRBD1 as a possible D gene (6 bases). The CDR3 runs 17 residues. Germline CDR1 is MDHEN and CDR2 is SYDVKM. V was trimmed by 4 bases and J by 5 bases, leaving 21 bases between them. CDR3 protein: CASSSGQRVGVHQPQHF. For the CDR3, the DNA is TGTGCCAGCAGTTCAGGACAGAGGGTGGGGGTCCATCAGCCCCAGCATTTT.

V and J are TRBV11-2 and TRBJ1-4; 7 nucleotides agree with TRBD1. CDR3 length equals 13 residues. In germline, CDR1 is SGHAT, CDR2 FQNNGV. The V gene end was trimmed by 5 bases and the J gene end by 13 bases; junction bases not matched to a gene: 10. This CDR3 is CASSPRRQGGLFF. The CDR3 nucleotides are TGTGCCAGCAGCCCCCGTAGGCAGGGGGGACTGTTTTTT.

The chain links TRBV13 to TRBJ2-7; TRBD1 matches 7 bases. The CDR3 consists of 14 residues. V lost 3 bases to trimming and J lost 3 bases; unmatched junction nucleotides: 5. Germline V gives CDR1 PRHDT, CDR2 FYEKMQ (reference sequence). The CDR3 coding sequence is TGTGCCAGCAGCTTGGGGGACAGCCACTACGAGCAGTACTTC. This encodes CASSLGDSHYEQYF.

This chain uses TRBV29-1 with TRBJ2-4; 7 nucleotides agree with TRBD2. Losses at the gene ends were 1 base for V and 1 base for J; bases not matched to a gene: 1. The CDR3 has 14 residues. Germline-derived CDR1 and CDR2 are SQVTM and ANQGSEA. In DNA, the CDR3 is TGCAGCGTTGAAGTGGGGGGGGCCAAAAACATTCAGTACTTC. Protein sequence: CSVEVGGAKNIQYF.

The chain employs TRBV11-3 and TRBJ2-1; 9 nucleotides match TRBD1. Per the germline V gene, CDR1 is SGHNT and CDR2 is YENEEA. The CDR3 consists of 17 residues. V shed 0 bases and J 7 bases; nucleotides not matched to a gene: 10. The CDR3 protein is CASSLDRWGQGRNEQFF. The DNA of the CDR3 is TGTGCCAGCAGCTTAGATCGGTGGGGACAGGGAAGGAATGAGCAGTTCTTC.

This chain uses TRBV11-2 with TRBJ2-3, with D maybe TRBD2 (6 bases). V was shortened by 6 bases and J by 4 bases, with 20 bases between the two germline ends. CDR1 and CDR2 from the germline V gene are SGHAT and FQNNGV. This CDR3 has 16 residues. CDR3 sequence reads: CASRHPGRGISDTQYF. CDR3 sequence (DNA): TGTGCCAGCAGACACCCGGGGCGCGGGATTTCAGATACGCAGTATTTT.

A word on this clone: In the same sample, other DNA sequences code for this CDR3. The DNA of the CDR3 is TGTGCCAGCAGCTTGGCCGGGGGGGGGTACGAGCAGTACTTC. The encoded protein is CASSLAGGGYEQYF. The gene calls are TRBV5-4 and TRBJ2-7; TRBD2 matches at 8 bases. The CDR3 loop spans 14 amino acids. V shed 0 bases and J 4 bases; nucleotides not matched to a gene: 3. Germline CDR1 and CDR2: SGHNT and YYREEE (reference sequence).

J is TRBJ1-2 and V is TRBV15; D is possibly TRBD1 (5 bases). Germline-derived CDR1 and CDR2 are LNHNV and YYDKDF (reference sequence). V was trimmed by 0 bases and J by 8 bases, leaving 19 bases between them. The CDR3 spans 16 residues. DNA of the CDR3: TGTGCCACCAGCAGAGATGAAGGGACTTTGGTTTTAGGCTACACCTTC. Residues: CATSRDEGTLVLGYTF.

This rearrangement joins TRBV6-5 to TRBJ2-5, with 8 positions matching TRBD2. With 0 bases clipped from V and 4 bases from J, the junction kept 7 bases outside the gene matches. The CDR3 extends over 16 amino acids. Germline CDR1 is MNHEY and CDR2 is SVGAGI. This chain's CDR3 is CASSYSVTSAPETQYF. For the CDR3, the DNA is TGTGCCAGCAGTTACTCGGTGACTAGCGCCCCAGAGACCCAGTACTTC.

The chain uses TRBV18 and TRBJ2-5; maybe TRBD2 (6 bases). This CDR3 spans 15 amino acids. V lost 1 base and J lost 5, with 14 bases in between. Germline loops: CDR1 KGHSH, CDR2 LQKENI. The CDR3, as DNA: TGTGCCAGCTCACCACTTACCAGCCGGGGGGAGACCCAGTACTTC. Translation: CASSPLTSRGETQYF.

The CDR3 nucleotides read TGTGCCAGCAGTTCCCCGACTAGCGGACATACTCTGAGCTACGAGCAGTACTTC. It translates to CASSSPTSGHTLSYEQYF. The V gene is TRBV28, the J gene TRBJ2-7, with 9 bases identical to TRBD2. The V gene end was trimmed by 4 bases and the J gene end by 3 bases; junction bases not matched to a gene: 16. Germline assignment: CDR1 MDHEN and CDR2 SYDVKM. The CDR3 contains 18 residues.

The gene calls are TRBV28 and TRBJ1-1; D is unclear. V shed 5 bases and J shed 8 bases, with 9 bases lying between them. The germline CDR1 and CDR2 sequences are MDHEN and SYDVKM. CDR3 length: 11 residues. CDR3 loop: CASSVDFEAFF. The CDR3 nucleotides are TGTGCCAGCAGTGTAGATTTCGAAGCTTTCTTT.

This chain joins TRBV5-1 and TRBJ1-2; D is undetermined. The CDR3 totals 13 residues. Germline V gene sequence: CDR1 SGHRS, CDR2 YFSETQ. V lost 7 bases, J lost 0 bases, and 10 bases lay in between. DNA of the CDR3: TGCGCCAGCCGGGAGGCTACTAACTATGGCTACACCTTC. Its protein is CASREATNYGYTF.

The CDR3 nucleotides are TGTGCCAGCAGTTACTATGTAAACACCGGGGAGCTGTTTTTT. Protein: CASSYYVNTGELFF. The genes are TRBV6-5 and TRBJ2-2; D ambiguous. The germline CDR1 and CDR2 sequences are MNHEY and SVGAGI. The length of the CDR3 is 14 residues. V shed 1 base and J shed 2 bases, with 5 bases lying between them.

This chain links TRBV29-1 with TRBJ2-7; D is unclear. Germline lookup yields CDR1 SQVTM and CDR2 ANQGSEA. The CDR3 is made up of 12 amino acids. Trimming shortened V by 6 bases and J by 5 bases, and 14 bases separated the two germline ends. CDR3 coding DNA: TGCAGCGTAAAGACCCCCGCGGACGAGCAGTACTTC. It specifies CSVKTPADEQYF.

V is TRBV9 and J is TRBJ2-1; D not resolved. CDR3 length: 15 amino acids. From germline, CDR1 is SGDLS and CDR2 YYNGEE. With 4 bases removed from V and 4 bases from J, the gap between germline ends came to 15 bases. The CDR3 loop reads CASSPRVIRYNEQFF. As DNA, the CDR3 is TGTGCCAGCAGCCCCCGGGTGATACGGTACAATGAGCAGTTCTTC.

This chain joins TRBV6-6 and TRBJ2-7; 10 bases line up with TRBD1. In germline, CDR1 is MNHNY, CDR2 SVGAGI (reference sequence). Losses at the gene ends were 0 bases for V and 4 bases for J; bases not matched to a gene: 6. The CDR3 runs to 16 residues. CDR3 region: CASSYSRTGGGYEQYF. The CDR3 DNA is TGTGCCAGCAGTTACTCGAGGACAGGGGGTGGATACGAGCAGTACTTC.

This clone was detected only a few times. V is TRBV12-5 and J is TRBJ1-1; D remains ambiguous. Germline V CDR1 and CDR2: LGHNT, FRNRAP. The V end lost 0 bases, the J end lost 6 bases, and 14 bases lay between the germline ends. The CDR3 sequence is 15 residues long. The CDR3 here is CASGLVGGLGAEAFF. The CDR3 region has the DNA TGTGCTAGTGGTTTGGTAGGAGGGTTGGGTGCTGAAGCTTTCTTT.

The CDR3 sequence: CASSSKDRAHEKLFF. CDR3 coding DNA: TGTGCCAGCAGCTCCAAAGACAGGGCCCACGAAAAACTGTTTTTT. V gene TRBV5-4 combines with J gene TRBJ1-4; 7 nucleotides align to TRBD1. Germline lookup yields CDR1 SGHNT and CDR2 YYREEE (reference sequence). The CDR3 runs 15 residues. Unmatched junction bases numbered 10, after V lost 3 bases and J lost 8 bases.

The chain is built from TRBV28 and TRBJ2-7; 14 nucleotides agree with TRBD2. The J segment lost 3 bases and the V segment lost 4 bases, leaving 14 bases of the junction unmatched. The germline gives CDR1 MDHEN, CDR2 SYDVKM. This CDR3 is built from 19 residues. CDR3 amino acids: CASSSPGTSGSWGIYEQYF. The CDR3 DNA follows: TGTGCCAGCAGTTCGCCAGGGACTAGCGGGAGCTGGGGTATCTACGAGCAGTACTTC.

The chain uses TRBV11-2 and TRBJ2-3; D gene ambiguous. The CDR3 consists of 11 residues. CDR1 and CDR2 (germline): SGHAT, FQNNGV. The ends were cut back, 4 bases at V and 5 bases at J, with 4 bases in the middle. The chain's CDR3 is CASSSRDTQYF. The CDR3 nucleotides are TGTGCCAGCAGCTCCCGAGATACGCAGTATTTT.